This entry lists 19 T cell receptor beta chains sequenced from one sample in a study of T cell clonality in common variable immunodeficiency. Produced via immunoSEQ multiplex PCR; TCRdb's table is partial and in-frame only. Listed here are about 34,000 clones without any singletons, the top ten holding 0.75% to 1%. Sequencing was performed on peripheral blood mononuclear cells. Receptors were obtained from a person aged 18 to 75 in good health.

Many counts were recorded for this clone. The sequenced fragment ends 3 residues before the CDR3 boundary, so the rest is inferred from the germline J gene. The chain recombines TRBV6-2 or TRBV6-3 with TRBJ2-1; 7 positions agree with TRBD2. The junction had 6 bases not matched to a gene; V was cut back by 2 bases and J by 5 bases. Germline V gene lookup returns CDR1 MNHEY and CDR2 SVGEGT. The CDR3 spans 15 residues. CDR3 DNA (partial): TGTGCCAGCAGTTACCTGCGGGAGAGGAACAATGAG. As protein: CASSYLRERNNE. The full CDR3 protein reads CASSYLRERNNEQFF.

This clone has a count of ten or more. The read terminates 3 residues ahead of where the CDR3 ends, so the germline J gene completes it. The V call is TRBV7-9, the J call TRBJ1-3; D gene ambiguous. The germline V gene encodes CDR1 SEHNR and CDR2 FQNEAQ (reference sequence). The CDR3 spans 15 residues. Trimming removed 1 base from V and 0 bases from J, with 7 bases in between. The CDR3 protein is CASSLVDSSGNTIYF. The part of the CDR3 DNA that was read is TGTGCCAGCAGCTTAGTTGATAGCTCTGGAAACACC. Looking up the rest from reference TRBV7-9 and TRBJ1-3 gives the full variable domain: DTGVSQNPRHKITKRGQNVTFRCDPISEHNRLYWYRQTLGQGPEFLTYFQNEAQLEKSRLLSDRFSAERPKGSFSTLEIQRTEQGDSAMYLCASSLVDSSGNTIYFGEGSWLTVV.

This clone was counted many times. The sequenced fragment ends 3 residues before the CDR3 boundary, so the rest is inferred from the germline J gene. This rearrangement joins TRBV6-2 or TRBV6-3 to TRBJ2-1; TRBD2 might be the D (6 bases). The CDR3 consists of 16 residues. Germline lookup yields CDR1 MNHEY and CDR2 SVGEGT. The V and J ends lost 7 bases and 8 bases respectively, with 24 bases between them. The CDR3: CASTGRGGGRVHEQFF. The part of the CDR3 DNA that was read is TGTGCCAGCACAGGTAGGGGAGGCGGAAGGGTCCATGAG.

This clone has ten or more counts. Read sequence stops 3 residues before the CDR3 end, and the germline J gene provides the missing end. The chain employs TRBV20-1 and TRBJ1-1; maybe TRBD1 (5 bases). V was pared by 2 bases and J by 1 base, with 8 bases between. The CDR3 runs 13 residues. CDR1 and CDR2 from the germline V gene are DFQATT and SNEGSKA (reference sequence). The CDR3 region is CSARLGGNTEAFF. CDR3 bases read: TGCAGTGCTAGACTGGGGGGGAACACTGAA.

This clone was seen repeatedly, ten times or more. Coverage ceases 3 residues before the CDR3 finishes, and the germline J gene fills in the end. This sequence joins TRBV14 and TRBJ2-3; 9 bases agree with TRBD2. V shed 4 bases and J 4 bases; nucleotides not matched to a gene: 0. This CDR3 spans 13 amino acids. CDR1 is SGHDN, CDR2 FVKESK, per germline. The CDR3 sequence: CASSLAGADTQYF. CDR3 bases read: TGTGCCAGCAGCCTAGCGGGAGCAGATACG.

This clone was observed many times. CDR3 sequence: CSATYRGRDYGYTF. The CDR3 bases that were read are TGCAGTGCTACCTACAGGGGTAGGGACTATGGC. The chain is built from TRBV20-1 and TRBJ1-2; 7 bases agree with TRBD1. The CDR3 end falls 3 residues outside the read, so it is completed with the germline J gene. From germline, CDR1 is DFQATT and CDR2 SNEGSKA (reference sequence). The junction had 8 bases not matched to a gene; V was cut back by 4 bases and J by 3 bases. The CDR3 has 14 residues.

This clone occurred a few times. The read terminates 3 residues ahead of where the CDR3 ends, so the germline J gene completes it. The same CDR3 also results from other DNA sequences found in this sample. The V and J genes are TRBV7-2 and TRBJ2-2; TRBD1 aligns across 9 bases. This CDR3 comprises 12 residues. Germline values: CDR1 SGHTA, CDR2 FQGNSA. The CDR3 protein is CASSPGQGGLFF. CDR3 bases read: TGTGCCAGCAGTCCGGGACAGGGAGGG.

As concerns this clone: The sequenced fragment ends 3 residues before the CDR3 boundary, so the rest is inferred from the germline J gene. The chain combines TRBV2 with TRBJ1-6; a weak D match, TRBD1 (6 bases). Per the germline V gene, CDR1 is SNHLY and CDR2 is FYNNEI. Trimming pared 6 bases from V and 6 bases from J, leaving 12 bases between. CDR3 length: 14 residues. CDR3 in amino acids: CASRRDRINSPLHF. The sequenced CDR3 bases are TGTGCCAGCAGGCGTGACAGGATTAATTCACCC.

This clone was recorded at least ten times. One junction end does not reproduce the germline sequence, and a read error may be involved. The read finishes 3 residues shy of the CDR3 end, and the germline J gene is used to complete it. The V gene is TRBV7-7, the J gene TRBJ2-3, with 12 bases aligning to TRBD2. CDR1 SSHAT and CDR2 FNYEAQ come from the germline V gene (reference sequence). The CDR3 sequence is 16 residues long. The sequenced CDR3 bases are TGTGCTAGCAGTCCACGGACTAGCGGGAACACAGATACG. Translated: CASSPRTSGNTDT. In full, the CDR3 is CASSPRTSGNTDTQYF.

This clone was detected many times. Coverage ceases 3 residues before the CDR3 finishes, and the germline J gene fills in the end. V gene TRBV19 combines with J gene TRBJ1-2; 7 positions agree with TRBD1. Germline V gives CDR1 LNHDA, CDR2 SQIVND (reference sequence). The CDR3 extends over 14 amino acids. CDR3 DNA, as far as it was read: TGTGCCAGTAGCGACGAACAGGGGTTGAAGGGC. This codes for CASSDEQGLKG. The whole CDR3 is CASSDEQGLKGYTF.

The sample holds many counts of this clone. With the read ending 3 residues before the CDR3 end, the germline J gene is used to fill in that end. The V call is TRBV11-1, the J call TRBJ2-3, with TRBD2 identical over 8 bases. V lost 3 bases and J lost 5; bases outside the gene matches: 1. The CDR3 sequence is 13 residues long. Germline V gene sequence: CDR1 SGHAT, CDR2 FQDESV (reference sequence). This CDR3 is CASSFAGGDTQYF. The sequenced CDR3 bases are TGTGCCAGCAGCTTTGCGGGGGGAGATACG.

There are many counts of this clone. The CDR3 extends 3 residues past the end of the read, so its final part is completed from the germline J gene. The chain is built from TRBV7-9 and TRBJ1-2; perhaps TRBD1 as D (6 bases). This CDR3 is built from 13 residues. Germline V gene data show CDR1 as SEHNR and CDR2 as FQNEAQ (reference sequence). The CDR3 here is CASSPPGGGGYTF. Partial CDR3 DNA: TGTGCCAGCAGCCCGCCTGGGGGGGGCGGC.

This clone was observed at least ten times. The read falls 3 residues short of the CDR3 end, and the missing part is taken from the germline J gene. The chain couples TRBV6-2 or TRBV6-3 to TRBJ2-5; the D gene is possibly TRBD1 (6 bases). The CDR3 totals 17 residues. Germline CDR1 MNHEY, CDR2 SVGEGT. V was cut by 0 bases and J by 0 bases, with 14 bases left in between. The sequenced part of the CDR3 DNA is TGTGCCAGCAGTTACTCGTTGGGGAAGGGGGACCAAGAGACC. Protein sequence: CASSYSLGKGDQET. The CDR3, in full, reads CASSYSLGKGDQETQYF.

This clone was seen repeatedly, ten times or more. The read falls 3 residues short of the CDR3 end, and the missing part is taken from the germline J gene. The V call is TRBV12-5, the J call TRBJ2-3, with 13 bases that match TRBD2. The CDR3 contains 19 residues. Germline V CDR1 and CDR2: LGHNT, FRNRAP. The junction had 14 bases not matched to a gene; V was cut back by 7 bases and J by 1 base. The covered CDR3 bases are TGTGCTAGTGACCAGACTAGCGGGGGGCCCGGAGGAGGCACAGATACG. Protein product: CASDQTSGGPGGGTDT. The complete CDR3 protein is CASDQTSGGPGGGTDTQYF.

In its sample, this clone was seen many times. The read is 3 residues too short to cover the CDR3 end, so that end is filled in from the germline J gene. This chain connects TRBV5-1 to TRBJ2-3; 13 nucleotides line up with TRBD2. J gave up 6 bases and V 4 bases, and 5 bases lay outside the gene matches. Per the germline V gene, CDR1 is SGHRS and CDR2 is YFSETQ. The CDR3 covers 15 residues. The CDR3 here is CASSPTSGRADTQYF. The CDR3 DNA, read in part, is TGCGCCAGCAGCCCTACTAGCGGGAGGGCGGATACG.

This clone appeared many times. The CDR3 goes on 3 residues after the read ends, and that part is filled in from the germline J gene. J is TRBJ1-4 and V is TRBV5-5; D unresolved. CDR1 SGHKS and CDR2 YYEKEE come from the germline V gene (reference sequence). There are 14 residues in the CDR3. Trimming shortened V by 3 bases and J by 3 bases, and 9 bases separated the two germline ends. CDR3 bases read: TGTGCCAGCAGCTACCGGGTTTCTAATGAAAAA. The encoded protein is CASSYRVSNEK. The whole CDR3 is CASSYRVSNEKLFF. Based on the CDR3 plus reference TRBV5-5 and TRBJ1-4, the full variable domain is DAGVTQSPTHLIKTRGQQVTLRCSPISGHKSVSWYQQVLGQGPQFIFQYYEKEERGRGNFPDRFSARQFPNYSSELNVNALLLGDSALYLCASSYRVSNEKLFFGSGTQLSVL.

This clone was observed many times. The read comes to an end 3 residues before the CDR3 does, leaving the germline J gene to fill in the end. The chain couples TRBV12-3 or TRBV12-4 to TRBJ2-7, with 7 bases lining up with TRBD1. The CDR3 is 15 amino acids. The J segment lost 2 bases and the V segment lost 6 bases, leaving 10 bases of the junction unmatched. The sequenced CDR3 bases are TGTGCCAGCAGCCGCATCCCGGGACAGACCTACGAG. It specifies CASSRIPGQTYE. The CDR3, in full, reads CASSRIPGQTYEQYF.

This clone came up many times. The sequenced fragment ends 3 residues before the CDR3 boundary, so the rest is inferred from the germline J gene. This chain uses TRBV6-2 or TRBV6-3 with TRBJ2-7; 9 bases agree with TRBD1. Germline V gives CDR1 MNHEY, CDR2 SVGEGT. CDR3 length: 14 residues. V gave up 5 bases and J gave up 5 bases; unmatched junction bases: 7. This CDR3 reads CASSPGTGSHEQYF. The sequenced part of the CDR3 DNA is TGTGCCAGCAGTCCCGGGACAGGGTCACACGAG.

In its sample, this clone was seen many times. The missing CDR3 end, 3 residues past where the read stops, is filled in from the germline J gene. The V and J genes are TRBV19 and TRBJ2-1, with 12 bases matching TRBD2. The CDR3 length is 18 residues. The ends lost 3 bases at V and 7 bases at J; junction bases unmatched: 13. Germline V CDR1 and CDR2: LNHDA, SQIVND (reference sequence). The part of the CDR3 DNA that was read is TGTGCCAGTAGTATGGCACTAGCGGGGGGCGGCAGGAGAAATGAG. Translating gives CASSMALAGGGRRNE. In full, the CDR3 reads CASSMALAGGGRRNEQFF.